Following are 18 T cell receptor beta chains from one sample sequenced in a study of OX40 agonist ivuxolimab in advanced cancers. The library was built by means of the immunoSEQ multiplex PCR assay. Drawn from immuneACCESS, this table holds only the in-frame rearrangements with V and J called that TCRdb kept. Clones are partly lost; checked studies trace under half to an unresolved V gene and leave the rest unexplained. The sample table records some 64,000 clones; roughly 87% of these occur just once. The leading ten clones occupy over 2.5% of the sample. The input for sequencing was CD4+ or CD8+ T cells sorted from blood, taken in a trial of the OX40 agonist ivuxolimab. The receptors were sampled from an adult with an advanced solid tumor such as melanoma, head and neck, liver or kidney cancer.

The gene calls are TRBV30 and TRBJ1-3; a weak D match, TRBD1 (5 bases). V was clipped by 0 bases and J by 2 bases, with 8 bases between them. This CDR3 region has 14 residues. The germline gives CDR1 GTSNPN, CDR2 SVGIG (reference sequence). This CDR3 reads CAWSVWGAGNTIYF. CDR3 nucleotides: TGTGCCTGGAGTGTATGGGGGGCTGGAAACACCATATATTTT.

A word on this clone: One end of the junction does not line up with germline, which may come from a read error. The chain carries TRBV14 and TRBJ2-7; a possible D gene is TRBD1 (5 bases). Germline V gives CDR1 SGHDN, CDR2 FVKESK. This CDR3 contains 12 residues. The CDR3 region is CASSQVTVPVFF. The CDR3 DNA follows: TGTGCCAGCAGCCAAGTGACAGTTCCTGTGTTCTTC. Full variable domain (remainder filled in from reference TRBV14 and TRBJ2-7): EAGVTQFPSHSVIEKGQTVTLRCDPISGHDNLYWYRRVMGKEIKFLLHFVKESKQDESGMPNNRFLAERTGGTYSTLKVQPAELEDSGVYFCASSQVTVPVFFGPGTRLTVT.

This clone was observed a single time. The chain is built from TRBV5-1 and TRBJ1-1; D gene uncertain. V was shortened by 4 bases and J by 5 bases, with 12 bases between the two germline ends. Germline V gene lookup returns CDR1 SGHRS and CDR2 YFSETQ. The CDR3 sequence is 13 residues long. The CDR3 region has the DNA TGCGCCAGCAGCCAACCGGGCCAGACTGAAGCTTTCTTT. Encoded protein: CASSQPGQTEAFF. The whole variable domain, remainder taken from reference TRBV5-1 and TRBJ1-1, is KAGVTQTPRYLIKTRGQQVTLSCSPISGHRSVSWYQQTPGQGLQFLFEYFSETQRNKGNFPGRFSGRQFSNSRSEMNVSTLELGDSALYLCASSQPGQTEAFFGQGTRLTVV.

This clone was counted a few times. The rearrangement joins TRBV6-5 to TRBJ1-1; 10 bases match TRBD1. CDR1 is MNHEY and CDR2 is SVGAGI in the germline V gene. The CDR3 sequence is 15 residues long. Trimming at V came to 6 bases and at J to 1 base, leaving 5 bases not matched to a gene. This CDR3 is CASRPDRGPNTEAFF. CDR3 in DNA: TGTGCCAGCAGACCCGACAGGGGGCCGAACACTGAAGCTTTCTTT.

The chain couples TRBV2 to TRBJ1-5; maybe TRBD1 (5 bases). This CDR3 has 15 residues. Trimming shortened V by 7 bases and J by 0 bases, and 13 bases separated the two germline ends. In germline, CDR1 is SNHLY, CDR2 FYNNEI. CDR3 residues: CASNFQGNSNQPQHF. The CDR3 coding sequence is TGTGCCAGCAATTTCCAGGGAAATAGCAATCAGCCCCAGCATTTT. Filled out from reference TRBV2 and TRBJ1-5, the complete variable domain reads EPEVTQTPSHQVTQMGQEVILRCVPISNHLYFYWYRQILGQKVEFLVSFYNNEISEKSEIFDDQFSVERPDGSNFTLKIRSTKLEDSAMYFCASNFQGNSNQPQHFGDGTRLSIL.

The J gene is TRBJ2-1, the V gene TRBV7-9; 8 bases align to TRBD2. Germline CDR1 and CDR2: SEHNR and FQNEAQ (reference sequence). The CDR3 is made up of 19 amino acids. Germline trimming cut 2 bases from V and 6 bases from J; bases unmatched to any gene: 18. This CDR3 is CASSLSWAGGTPPGNEQFF. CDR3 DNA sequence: TGTGCCAGCAGCTTAAGTTGGGCGGGGGGAACCCCTCCCGGCAATGAGCAGTTCTTC.

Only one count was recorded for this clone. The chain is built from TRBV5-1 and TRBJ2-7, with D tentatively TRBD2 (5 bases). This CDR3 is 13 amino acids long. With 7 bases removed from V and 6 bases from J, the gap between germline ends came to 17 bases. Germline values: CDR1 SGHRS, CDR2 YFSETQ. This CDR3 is CASAEGESSEQYF. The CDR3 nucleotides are TGCGCCAGCGCCGAGGGAGAGAGTTCCGAGCAGTACTTC.

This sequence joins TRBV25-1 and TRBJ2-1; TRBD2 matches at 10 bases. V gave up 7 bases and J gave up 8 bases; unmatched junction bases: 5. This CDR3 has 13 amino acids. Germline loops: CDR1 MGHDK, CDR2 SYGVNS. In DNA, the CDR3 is TGTGCCAGCACCCTAGCGGGAGTATATGAGCAGTTCTTC. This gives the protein CASTLAGVYEQFF.

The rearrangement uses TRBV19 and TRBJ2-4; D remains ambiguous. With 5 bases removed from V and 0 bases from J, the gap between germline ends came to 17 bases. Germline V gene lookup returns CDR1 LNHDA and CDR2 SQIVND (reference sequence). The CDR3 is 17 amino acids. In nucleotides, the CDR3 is TGTGCCAGTAGTCAAGCTCGGACGGGTGGAGCCAAAAACATTCAGTACTTC. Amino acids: CASSQARTGGAKNIQYF. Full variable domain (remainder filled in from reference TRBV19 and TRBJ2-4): DGGITQSPKYLFRKEGQNVTLSCEQNLNHDAMYWYRQDPGQGLRLIYYSQIVNDFQKGDIAEGYSVSREKKESFPLTVTSAQKNPTAFYLCASSQARTGGAKNIQYFGAGTRLSVL.

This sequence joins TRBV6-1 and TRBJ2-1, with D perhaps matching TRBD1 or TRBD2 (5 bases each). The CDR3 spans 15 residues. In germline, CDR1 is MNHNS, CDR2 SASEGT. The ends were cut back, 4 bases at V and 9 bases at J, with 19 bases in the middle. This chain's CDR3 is CASSARTSRGGEQFF. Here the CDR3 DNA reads TGTGCCAGCAGTGCCCGGACTTCGAGGGGCGGTGAGCAGTTCTTC.

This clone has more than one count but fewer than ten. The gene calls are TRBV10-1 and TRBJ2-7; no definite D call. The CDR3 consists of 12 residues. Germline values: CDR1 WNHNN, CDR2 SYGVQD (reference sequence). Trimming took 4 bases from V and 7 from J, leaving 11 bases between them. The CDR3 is CASSGSLREQYF. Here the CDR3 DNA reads TGCGCCAGCAGTGGATCTTTGCGTGAGCAGTACTTC.

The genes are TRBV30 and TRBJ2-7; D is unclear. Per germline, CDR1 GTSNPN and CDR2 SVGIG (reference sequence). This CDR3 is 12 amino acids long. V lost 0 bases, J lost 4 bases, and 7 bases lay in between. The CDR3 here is CAWSVGLYEQYF. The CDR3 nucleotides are TGTGCCTGGAGTGTAGGTCTTTACGAGCAGTACTTC.

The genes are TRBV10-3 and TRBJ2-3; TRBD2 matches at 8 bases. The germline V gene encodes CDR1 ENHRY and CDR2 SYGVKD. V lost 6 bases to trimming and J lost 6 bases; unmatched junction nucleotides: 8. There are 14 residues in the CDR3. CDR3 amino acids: CAIRRAGDTDTQYF. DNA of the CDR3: TGTGCCATCAGGAGAGCGGGAGACACGGATACGCAGTATTTT.

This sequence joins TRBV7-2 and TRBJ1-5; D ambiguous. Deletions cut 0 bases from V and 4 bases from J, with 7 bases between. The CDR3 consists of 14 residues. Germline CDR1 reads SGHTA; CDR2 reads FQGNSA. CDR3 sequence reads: CASSLADWNQPQHF. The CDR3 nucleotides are TGTGCCAGCAGCTTAGCCGACTGGAATCAGCCCCAGCATTTT.

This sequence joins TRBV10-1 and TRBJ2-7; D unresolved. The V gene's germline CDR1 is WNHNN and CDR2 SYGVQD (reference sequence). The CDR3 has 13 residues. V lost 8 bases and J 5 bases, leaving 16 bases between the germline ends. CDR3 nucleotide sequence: TGCGCCAGCTCCGAGATGGGTTCTCACGAGCAGTACTTC. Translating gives CASSEMGSHEQYF.

CDR3 in DNA: TGCAGTGCTAATCGTTGGGAGACCCAGTACTTC. It is translated as CSANRWETQYF. The V and J genes are TRBV20-1 and TRBJ2-5; D not resolved. Germline-derived CDR1 and CDR2 are DFQATT and SNEGSKA (reference sequence). Trimming took 4 bases from V and 5 from J, leaving 8 bases between them. The CDR3 consists of 11 residues.

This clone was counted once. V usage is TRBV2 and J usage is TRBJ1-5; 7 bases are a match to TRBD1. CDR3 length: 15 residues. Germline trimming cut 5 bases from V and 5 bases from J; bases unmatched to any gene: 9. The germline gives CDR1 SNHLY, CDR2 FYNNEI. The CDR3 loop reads CASSQEAGGDQPQHF. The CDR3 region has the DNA TGTGCCAGCAGTCAGGAGGCAGGGGGAGATCAGCCCCAGCATTTT.

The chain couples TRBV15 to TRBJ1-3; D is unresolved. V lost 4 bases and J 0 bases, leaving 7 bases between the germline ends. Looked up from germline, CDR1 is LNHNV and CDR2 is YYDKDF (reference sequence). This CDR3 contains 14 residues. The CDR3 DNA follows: TGTGCCACCAGCACTGAAAGCTCTGGAAACACCATATATTTT. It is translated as CATSTESSGNTIYF.